This TCR beta chain was captured by sequencing in a study of cytomegalovirus exposure and HLA in healthy donors. Study-wide results and caveats: Follow-up analysis seemed to connect common viral pathogens with several of the most significant clusters identified. In a later analysis, DRB1 alleles had the most associated TCRs; HLA-C alleles the fewest.

Comment on this clone: Its target is not known.

Primers for the PCR totalled 60 Vbeta and 13 Jbeta. Original analysis: As a later analysis found, there were 82 million or so unique TCR beta chains, of which roughly 11 million were shared. The method was immunoSEQ multiplex PCR; TCRdb's version includes in-frame clones alone and lacks a portion of them. V, J and clone size are those of that table, while D and trimming were read from the DNA. The sample includes roughly 77,000 clones, roughly 78% of them seen just once. Trimming stripped 5 bases from V and 4 bases from J, with 12 bases between. The CDR3 runs to 13 residues. Germline CDR1 is SGHRS and CDR2 is YFSETQ.

Input material: PBMCs. This TCR was recovered from a woman between 40 and 55 years old in good health and CMV-seropositive. The chain employs TRBV5-1 and TRBJ2-5, with a tentative D call TRBD2 (6 bases). The CDR3 loop is CASSNTSPETQYF. The CDR3 nucleotides read TGCGCCAGCAGTAACACTAGCCCAGAGACCCAGTACTTC. Full variable domain (remainder filled in from reference TRBV5-1 and TRBJ2-5): KAGVTQTPRYLIKTRGQQVTLSCSPISGHRSVSWYQQTPGQGLQFLFEYFSETQRNKGNFPGRFSGRQFSNSRSEMNVSTLELGDSALYLCASSNTSPETQYFGPGTRLLVL.